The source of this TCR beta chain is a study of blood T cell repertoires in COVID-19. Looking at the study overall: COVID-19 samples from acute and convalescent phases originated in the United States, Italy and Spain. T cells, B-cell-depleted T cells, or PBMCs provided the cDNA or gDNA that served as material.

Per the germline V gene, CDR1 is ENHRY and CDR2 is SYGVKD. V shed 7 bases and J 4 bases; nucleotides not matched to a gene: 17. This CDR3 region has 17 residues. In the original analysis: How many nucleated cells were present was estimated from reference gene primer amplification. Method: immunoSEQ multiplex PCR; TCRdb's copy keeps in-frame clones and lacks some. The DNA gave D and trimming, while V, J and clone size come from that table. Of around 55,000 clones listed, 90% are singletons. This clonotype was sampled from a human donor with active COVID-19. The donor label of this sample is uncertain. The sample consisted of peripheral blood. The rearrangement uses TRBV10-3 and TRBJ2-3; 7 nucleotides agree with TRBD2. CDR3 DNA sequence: TGTGCCATCACTCGGGCCGGGGGGTCATTTCTTCCAGATACGCAGTATTTT. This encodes CAITRAGGSFLPDTQYF.